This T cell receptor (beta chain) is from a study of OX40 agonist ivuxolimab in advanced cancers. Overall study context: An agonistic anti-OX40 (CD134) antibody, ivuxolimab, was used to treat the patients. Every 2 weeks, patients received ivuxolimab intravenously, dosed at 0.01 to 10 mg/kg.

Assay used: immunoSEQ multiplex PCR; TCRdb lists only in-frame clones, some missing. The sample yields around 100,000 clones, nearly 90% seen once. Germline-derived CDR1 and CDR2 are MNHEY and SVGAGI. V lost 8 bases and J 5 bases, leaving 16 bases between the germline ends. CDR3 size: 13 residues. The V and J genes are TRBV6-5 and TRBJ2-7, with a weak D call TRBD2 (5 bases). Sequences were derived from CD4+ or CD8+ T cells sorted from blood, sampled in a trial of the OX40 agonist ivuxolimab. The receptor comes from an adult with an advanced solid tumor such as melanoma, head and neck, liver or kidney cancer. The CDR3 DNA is TGTGCCAGCTGGAGGACCCCGGGCGACGAGCAGTACTTC. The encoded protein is CASWRTPGDEQYF.